This T cell receptor (beta chain) was recorded in a study of tissue T cells after allogeneic stem cell transplantation. The method was immunoSEQ multiplex PCR; TCRdb's version includes in-frame clones alone and lacks a portion of them. The table shows about 26,000 clones, with about 90% occurring only once. Trimming pared 4 bases from V and 9 bases from J, leaving 10 bases between. The CDR3 consists of 12 residues. Germline loops: CDR1 GTSNPN, CDR2 SVGIG (reference sequence). The chain joins TRBV30 to TRBJ1-6; the D is unclear. The clonotype comes from a male donor older than 55 who later had graft-versus-host disease after an allogeneic stem cell transplant. The sequencing used blood, collected before transplantation. CDR3 residues: CAWTSPPSPLHF. The CDR3 DNA reads TGTGCCTGGACCTCACCCCCTTCACCCCTCCACTTT.